Presented here are 4 T cell receptor beta chains from one specimen sequenced in a study of blood T cell repertoires in COVID-19. Using immunoSEQ multiplex PCR, the repertoire was profiled, and TCRdb retains in-frame clones only, with some absent. Among about 81,000 clones listed, roughly 80% were seen once. Sequencing was done on a sample of peripheral blood. These receptors were obtained from a human donor in a cohort sampled during active COVID-19.

Many counts were recorded for this clone. CDR3 DNA: TGTGCCAGTAGTGCGGGCCGCACCGGGGAGCTGTTTTTT. Its protein product is CASSAGRTGELFF. The chain is built from TRBV19 and TRBJ2-2, with D maybe TRBD2 (5 bases). The CDR3 runs to 13 residues. The V gene's germline CDR1 is LNHDA and CDR2 SQIVND (reference sequence). V was clipped by 5 bases and J by 4 bases, with 8 bases between them. The whole variable domain, remainder taken from reference TRBV19 and TRBJ2-2, is DGGITQSPKYLFRKEGQNVTLSCEQNLNHDAMYWYRQDPGQGLRLIYYSQIVNDFQKGDIAEGYSVSREKKESFPLTVTSAQKNPTAFYLCASSAGRTGELFFGEGSRLTVL.

The table lists this clone with a few counts. The V gene is TRBV24-1, the J gene TRBJ1-3; D gene ambiguous. The germline gives CDR1 KGHDR, CDR2 SFDVKD. This CDR3 has 13 residues. V was trimmed by 9 bases and J by 2 bases, leaving 10 bases between them. The CDR3 bases are TGTGCCACCTCGCGGGGAGCTGGAAACACCATATATTTT. Protein: CATSRGAGNTIYF.

The gene calls are TRBV5-1 and TRBJ2-5, with D tentatively TRBD2 (6 bases). V was trimmed by 5 bases and J by 5 bases, leaving 19 bases between them. In germline, CDR1 is SGHRS, CDR2 YFSETQ. The CDR3 has 15 residues. CDR3 residues: CASRPGTPEGETQYF. The CDR3 DNA is TGCGCCAGCAGACCAGGGACTCCCGAGGGGGAGACCCAGTACTTC.

The gene calls are TRBV27 and TRBJ2-7, with TRBD1 identical over 10 bases. CDR3 length equals 14 residues. Germline V gene lookup returns CDR1 MNHEY and CDR2 SMNVEV (reference sequence). V lost 2 bases, J lost 2 bases, and 0 bases stayed unmatched. The CDR3 sequence is CASSLGQGAYEQYF. CDR3 sequence (DNA): TGTGCCAGCAGTTTAGGACAGGGGGCCTACGAGCAGTACTTC.